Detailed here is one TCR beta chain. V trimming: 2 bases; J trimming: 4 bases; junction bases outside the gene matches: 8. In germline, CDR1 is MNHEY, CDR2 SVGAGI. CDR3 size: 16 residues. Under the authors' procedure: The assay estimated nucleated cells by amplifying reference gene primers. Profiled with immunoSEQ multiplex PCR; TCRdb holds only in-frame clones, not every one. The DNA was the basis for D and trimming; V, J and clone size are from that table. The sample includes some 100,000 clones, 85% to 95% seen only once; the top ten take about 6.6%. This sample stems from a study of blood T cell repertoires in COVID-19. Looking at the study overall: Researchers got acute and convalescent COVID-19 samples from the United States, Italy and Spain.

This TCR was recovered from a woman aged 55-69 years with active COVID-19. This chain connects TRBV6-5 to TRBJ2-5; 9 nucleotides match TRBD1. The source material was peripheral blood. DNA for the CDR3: TGTGCCAGCAGTTACGGAACAGGGGGCTGGAGAGAGACCCAGTACTTC. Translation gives CASSYGTGGWRETQYF.